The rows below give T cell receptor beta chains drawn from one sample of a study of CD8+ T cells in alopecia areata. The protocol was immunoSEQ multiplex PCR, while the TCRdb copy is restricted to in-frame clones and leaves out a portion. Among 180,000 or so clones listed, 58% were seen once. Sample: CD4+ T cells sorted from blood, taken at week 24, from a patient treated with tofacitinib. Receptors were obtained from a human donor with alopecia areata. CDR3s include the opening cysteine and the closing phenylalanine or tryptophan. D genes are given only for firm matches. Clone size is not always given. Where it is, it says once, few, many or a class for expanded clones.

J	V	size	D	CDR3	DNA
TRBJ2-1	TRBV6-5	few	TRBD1	CASRTGDSSYNEQFF	TGTGCCAGCAGAACAGGGGACAGCTCCTACAATGAGCAGTTCTTC
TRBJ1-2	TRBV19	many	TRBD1	CASSPPGQTRVGGYTF	TGTGCCAGTAGTCCGCCGGGACAGACCAGGGTTGGTGGCTACACCTTC
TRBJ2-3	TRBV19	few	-	CASSRGGTDTQYF	TGTGCCAGTAGTAGGGGAGGCACAGATACGCAGTATTTT
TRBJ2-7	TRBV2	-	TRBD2	CASSEGKTSDVHEQYF	TGTGCCAGCAGTGAGGGGAAGACTAGCGATGTCCACGAGCAGTACTTC
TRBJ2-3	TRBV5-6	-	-	CASSLLGTDTQYF	TGTGCCAGCAGCTTGTTGGGCACAGATACGCAGTATTTT
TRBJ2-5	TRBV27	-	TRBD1	CASSSSGQGETQYF	TGTGCCAGCAGTTCCTCTGGACAGGGAGAGACCCAGTACTTC
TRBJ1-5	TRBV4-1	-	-	CASSQDRGAGQPQHF	TGCGCCAGCAGCCAAGATAGGGGAGCGGGCCAGCCCCAGCATTTT
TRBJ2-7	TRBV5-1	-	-	CASSRDGSYEQYF	TGCGCCAGCAGCAGGGACGGCTCCTACGAGCAGTACTTC
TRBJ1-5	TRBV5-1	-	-	CATPIPGIRNGQPQHF	TGCGCCACCCCAATTCCGGGGATAAGGAATGGGCAGCCCCAGCATTTT
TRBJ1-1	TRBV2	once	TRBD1	CASSNRQGVDTEAFF	TGTGCCAGCAGTAACCGACAGGGTGTAGACACTGAAGCTTTCTTT
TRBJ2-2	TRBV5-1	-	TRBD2	CASGKREVNTGELFF	TGCGCCAGCGGCAAGCGGGAGGTGAACACCGGGGAGCTGTTTTTT
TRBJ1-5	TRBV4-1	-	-	CASSQDPRSQPQHF	TGCGCCAGCAGCCAAGATCCCCGAAGTCAGCCCCAGCATTTT
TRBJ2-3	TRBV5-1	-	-	CASFTGGEDTQYF	TGCGCCAGCTTTACCGGAGGTGAAGATACGCAGTATTTT
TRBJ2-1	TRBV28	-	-	CASSPRSEQFF	TGTGCCAGCAGTCCCCGGAGTGAGCAGTTCTTC
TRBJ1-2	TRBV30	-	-	CAWRSGRHYGYTF	TGTGCCTGGCGGTCAGGGAGGCACTATGGCTACACCTTC
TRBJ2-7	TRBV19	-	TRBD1	CASSRDRLYEQYF	TGTGCCAGTAGTCGGGACAGGCTCTACGAGCAGTACTTC
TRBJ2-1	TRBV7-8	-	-	CASSLGVSRHEQFF	TGTGCCAGCAGCTTGGGGGTCAGTAGACATGAGCAGTTCTTC
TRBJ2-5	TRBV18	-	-	CASSPRTEEETQYF	TGTGCCAGCTCACCACGTACCGAGGAAGAGACCCAGTACTTC
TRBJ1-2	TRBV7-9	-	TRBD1	CASSLQGADGYTF	TGTGCCAGCAGCTTACAGGGGGCCGATGGCTACACCTTC
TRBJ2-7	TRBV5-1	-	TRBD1	CASSVTGPPYEQYF	TGCGCCAGCAGCGTGACAGGGCCCCCCTACGAGCAGTACTTC
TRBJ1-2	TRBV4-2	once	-	CASSQGTGEEGYTF	TGTGCCAGCAGCCAAGGGACCGGGGAGGAAGGCTACACCTTC
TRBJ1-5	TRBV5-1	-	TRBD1	CASSLRGQGSNQPQHF	TGCGCCAGCAGTCTCAGGGGGCAGGGAAGCAATCAGCCCCAGCATTTT
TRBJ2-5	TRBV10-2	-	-	CASIEDRENQETQYF	TGCGCCAGCATCGAGGACAGAGAGAACCAAGAGACCCAGTACTTC
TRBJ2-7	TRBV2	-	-	CASRAGGAYEQYF	TGTGCCAGCAGGGCGGGCGGAGCCTACGAGCAGTACTTC
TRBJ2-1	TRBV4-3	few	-	CASSQEPGPSGVNEQFF	TGCGCCAGCAGCCAAGAACCGGGACCATCAGGAGTCAATGAGCAGTTCTTC
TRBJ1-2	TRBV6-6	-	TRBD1	CASLEGQAYGYTF	TGTGCCAGCCTAGAGGGACAGGCATATGGCTACACCTTC
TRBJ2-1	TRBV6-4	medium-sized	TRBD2	CASSPSPAGSYNEQFF	TGTGCCAGCAGCCCCTCCCCAGCGGGGTCGTACAATGAGCAGTTCTTC
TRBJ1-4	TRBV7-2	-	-	CASSLAQGREKLFF	TGTGCCAGCAGCTTAGCGCAGGGGCGGGAAAAACTGTTTTTT
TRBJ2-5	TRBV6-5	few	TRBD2	CASRGVRREETQYF	TGTGCCAGCAGGGGGGTAAGGCGGGAGGAGACCCAGTACTTC
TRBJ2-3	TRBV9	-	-	CASSVGWGTDTQYF	TGTGCCAGCAGCGTAGGATGGGGCACAGATACGCAGTATTTT
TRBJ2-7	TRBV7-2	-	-	CASSPPFGGRSYEQYF	TGTGCCAGCAGTCCCCCTTTCGGCGGGCGGTCCTACGAGCAGTACTTC
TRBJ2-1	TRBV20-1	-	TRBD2	CSAKREVPFF	TGCAGTGCTAAACGGGAGGTGCCGTTCTTC
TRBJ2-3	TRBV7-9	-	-	CASSLAADTDTQYF	TGTGCCAGCAGCTTGGCTGCGGACACAGATACGCAGTATTTT
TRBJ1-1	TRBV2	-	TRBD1	CASRRGQGNTEAFF	TGTGCCAGCAGGAGGGGACAGGGGAACACTGAAGCTTTCTTT